A selection of T cell receptor beta chains follows, all from one sample in a study of immune cell composition in non-small cell lung cancer. Assay: immunoSEQ multiplex PCR; the TCRdb copy retains only in-frame clones and omits some. Here the sample spans about 3,900 clones, roughly 76% being singletons. Input material: non-adjacent lung tissue. The source is a human donor with non-small cell lung cancer. The CDR3 runs from the conserved cysteine through the conserved F or W. A D gene is named only where the DNA matches it firmly. The size of a clone is reported for some rows only, either as once, few or many, or as a class for expanded clones.

J gene	V gene	D gene	clone size	CDR3 protein	CDR3 DNA
TRBJ1-1	TRBV2	TRBD1	.	CASQGDRNTEAFF	TGTGCCAGCCAGGGGGATCGGAACACTGAAGCTTTCTTT
TRBJ2-2	TRBV5-4	TRBD1	.	CASSRGQDTGELFF	TGTGCCAGCAGCCGGGGACAGGACACCGGGGAGCTGTTTTTT
TRBJ1-2	TRBV27	.	.	CASSLTRSYGYTF	TGTGCCAGCAGTTTGACGCGGTCTTATGGCTACACCTTC
TRBJ1-5	TRBV4-1	.	few	CASSQREYQPQHF	TGCGCCAGCAGCCAAAGAGAATATCAGCCCCAGCATTTT
TRBJ2-2	TRBV10-1	.	.	CASSESTTSSTGELFF	TGCGCCAGCAGTGAGTCCACGACTTCGAGCACCGGGGAGCTGTTTTTT
TRBJ1-1	TRBV5-6	TRBD1	.	CASSLGTGRTNTEAFF	TGTGCCAGCAGCTTGGGGACAGGGAGGACGAACACTGAAGCTTTCTTT
TRBJ2-3	TRBV7-9	TRBD2	once	CASWGGETDTQYF	TGTGCCAGCTGGGGAGGGGAAACAGATACGCAGTATTTT
TRBJ2-5	TRBV6-5	.	.	CASSYVGGQETQYF	TGTGCCAGCAGTTACGTTGGGGGGCAAGAGACCCAGTACTTC
TRBJ1-1	TRBV30	.	.	CAWSVHQVTEAFF	TGTGCCTGGAGTGTACACCAAGTTACTGAAGCTTTCTTT
TRBJ1-1	TRBV5-1	.	few	CASSLGRTVNTEAFF	TGCGCCAGCAGCTTGGGAAGGACAGTGAACACTGAAGCTTTCTTT
TRBJ2-2	TRBV9	.	.	CASSLQDPGELFF	TGTGCCAGCAGTTTACAGGACCCCGGGGAGCTGTTTTTT